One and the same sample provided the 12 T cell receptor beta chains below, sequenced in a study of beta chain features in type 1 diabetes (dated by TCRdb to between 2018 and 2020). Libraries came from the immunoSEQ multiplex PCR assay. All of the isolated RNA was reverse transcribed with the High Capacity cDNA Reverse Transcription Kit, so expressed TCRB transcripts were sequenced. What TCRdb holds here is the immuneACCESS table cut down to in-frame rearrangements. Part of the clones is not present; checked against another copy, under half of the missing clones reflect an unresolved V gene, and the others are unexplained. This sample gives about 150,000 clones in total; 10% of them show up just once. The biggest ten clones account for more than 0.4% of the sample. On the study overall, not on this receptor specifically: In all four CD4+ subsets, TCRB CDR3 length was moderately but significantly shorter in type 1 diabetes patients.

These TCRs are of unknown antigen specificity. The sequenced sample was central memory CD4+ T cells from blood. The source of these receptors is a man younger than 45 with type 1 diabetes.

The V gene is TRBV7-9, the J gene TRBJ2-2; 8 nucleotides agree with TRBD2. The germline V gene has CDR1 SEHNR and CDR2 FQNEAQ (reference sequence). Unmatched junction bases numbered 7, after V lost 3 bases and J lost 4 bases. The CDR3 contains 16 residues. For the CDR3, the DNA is TGTGCCAGCAGCTTCGGAATAGCGGGATTCACCGGGGAGCTGTTTTTT. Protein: CASSFGIAGFTGELFF.

The CDR3 bases are TGTGCCAGCTCCCTCGAGCTCGTCACCTACGAGCAGTACTTC. Translation gives CASSLELVTYEQYF. The gene calls are TRBV18 and TRBJ2-7; no clear D gene. The germline V gene encodes CDR1 KGHSH and CDR2 LQKENI. V was pared by 6 bases and J by 2 bases, with 14 bases between. CDR3 size: 14 residues.

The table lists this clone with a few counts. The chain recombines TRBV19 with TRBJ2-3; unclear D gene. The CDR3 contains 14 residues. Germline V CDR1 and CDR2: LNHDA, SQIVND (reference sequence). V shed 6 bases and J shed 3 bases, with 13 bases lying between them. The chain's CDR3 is CASSLPGETDTQYF. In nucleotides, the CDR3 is TGTGCCAGTAGCCTCCCCGGTGAGACAGATACGCAGTATTTT.

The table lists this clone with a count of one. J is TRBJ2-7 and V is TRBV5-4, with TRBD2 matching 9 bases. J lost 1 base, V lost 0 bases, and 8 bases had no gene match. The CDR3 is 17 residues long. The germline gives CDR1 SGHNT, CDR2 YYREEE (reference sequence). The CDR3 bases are TGTGCCAGCAGCTTGGGGTTGGGGCGGGGGGGATCCTACGAGCAGTACTTC. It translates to CASSLGLGRGGSYEQYF. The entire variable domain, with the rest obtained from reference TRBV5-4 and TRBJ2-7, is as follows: ETGVTQSPTHLIKTRGQQVTLRCSSQSGHNTVSWYQQALGQGPQFIFQYYREEENGRGNFPPRFSGLQFPNYSSELNVNALELDDSALYLCASSLGLGRGGSYEQYFGPGTRLTVT.

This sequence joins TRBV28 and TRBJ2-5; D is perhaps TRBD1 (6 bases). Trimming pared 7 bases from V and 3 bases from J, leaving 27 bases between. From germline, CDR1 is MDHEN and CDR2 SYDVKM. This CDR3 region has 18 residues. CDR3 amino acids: CASTTLQGLFSMKETQYF. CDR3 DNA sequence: TGTGCCAGCACCACTCTGCAGGGGCTCTTCAGCATGAAAGAGACCCAGTACTTC.

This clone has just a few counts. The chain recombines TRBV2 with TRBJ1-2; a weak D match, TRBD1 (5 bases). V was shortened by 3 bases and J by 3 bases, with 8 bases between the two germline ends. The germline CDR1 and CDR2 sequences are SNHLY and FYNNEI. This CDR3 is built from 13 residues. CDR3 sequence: CASSEEGYYGYTF. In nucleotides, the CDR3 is TGTGCCAGCAGTGAGGAGGGGTACTATGGCTACACCTTC.

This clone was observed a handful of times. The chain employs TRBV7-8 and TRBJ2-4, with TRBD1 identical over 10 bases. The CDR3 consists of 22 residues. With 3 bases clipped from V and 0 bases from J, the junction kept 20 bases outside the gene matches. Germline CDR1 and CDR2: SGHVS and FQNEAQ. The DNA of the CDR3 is TGTGCCAGCAGCTTTGACAGGGGGCGCGAAAAGGGTAATTTGAGAGCCAAAAACATTCAGTACTTC. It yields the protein CASSFDRGREKGNLRAKNIQYF. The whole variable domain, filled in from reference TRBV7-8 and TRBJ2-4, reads GAGVSQSPRYKVAKRGQDVALRCDPISGHVSLFWYQQALGQGPEFLTYFQNEAQLDKSGLPSDRFFAERPEGSVSTLKIQRTQQEDSAVYLCASSFDRGREKGNLRAKNIQYFGAGTRLSVL.

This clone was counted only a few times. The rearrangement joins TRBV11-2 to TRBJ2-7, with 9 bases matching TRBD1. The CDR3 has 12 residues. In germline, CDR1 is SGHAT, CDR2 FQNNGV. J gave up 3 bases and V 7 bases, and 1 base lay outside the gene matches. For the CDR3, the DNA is TGTGCCAGCACGACAGGGGGCTACGAGCAGTACTTC. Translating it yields CASTTGGYEQYF.

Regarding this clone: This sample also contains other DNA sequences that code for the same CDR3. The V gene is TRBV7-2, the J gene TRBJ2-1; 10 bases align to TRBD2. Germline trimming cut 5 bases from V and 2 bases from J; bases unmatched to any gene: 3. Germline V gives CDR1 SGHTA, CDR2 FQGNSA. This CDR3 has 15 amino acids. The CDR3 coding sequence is TGTGCCAGCAGCCCTCTAGCGGGAGCCTACAATGAGCAGTTCTTC. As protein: CASSPLAGAYNEQFF.

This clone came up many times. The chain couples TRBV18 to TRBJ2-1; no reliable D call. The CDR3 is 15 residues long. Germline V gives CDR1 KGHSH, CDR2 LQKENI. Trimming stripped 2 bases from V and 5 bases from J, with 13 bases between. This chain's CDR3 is CASSPWVLEDNEQFF. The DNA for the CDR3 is TGTGCCAGCTCACCATGGGTCCTTGAGGACAATGAGCAGTTCTTC.

For the CDR3, the DNA is TGTGCCAGCAGCCGACAGGGGAGCAATCAGCCCCAGCATTTT. It specifies CASSRQGSNQPQHF. The chain recombines TRBV7-9 with TRBJ1-5; TRBD1 aligns across 8 bases. J gave up 1 base and V 5 bases, and 1 base lay outside the gene matches. The germline V gene has CDR1 SEHNR and CDR2 FQNEAQ (reference sequence). The CDR3 is 14 amino acids.

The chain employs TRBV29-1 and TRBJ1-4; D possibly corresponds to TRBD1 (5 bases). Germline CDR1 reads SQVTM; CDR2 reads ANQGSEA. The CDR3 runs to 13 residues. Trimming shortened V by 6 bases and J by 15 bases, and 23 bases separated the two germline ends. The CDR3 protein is CSVILGDYHGVFF. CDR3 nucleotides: TGCAGCGTAATACTGGGGGACTACCATGGGGTGTTTTTT. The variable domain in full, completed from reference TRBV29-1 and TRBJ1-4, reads SAVISQKPSRDICQRGTSLTIQCQVDSQVTMMFWYRQQPGQSLTLIATANQGSEATYESGFVIDKFPISRPNLTFSTLTVSNMSPEDSSIYLCSVILGDYHGVFFGSGTQLSVL.